This entry concerns a single T cell receptor beta chain. Its target is not known. This sample was taken from a study of T-cell reconstitution after alpha-beta-depleted transplantation in children. Study conclusions and caveats: One year post-transplant, T-cell counts and diversity were largely derived from T cells produced anew. Certain patients had high TCRbeta diversity at day 60, and it came from recipient T cells and thymic progenitors that survived. Several hundred expanded graft clones reportedly supplied alpha-beta T cells about two months after transplant.

A library of TCRbeta sequences, prepared with unique molecular identifiers, was generated. TCRdb analysed the PCR reads with MiXCR anew, one entry per CDR3 protein. The table lists about 830,000 distinct CDR3 sequences, 16% of them singletons. V was clipped by 6 bases and J by 9 bases; unmatched bases: 5. The length of the CDR3 is 13 residues. The germline V gene has CDR1 SGHKS and CDR2 YYEKEE (reference sequence). Sequenced here: PBMCs, mostly from graft donor cells, sampled 360 days after TCRalphabeta/CD19-depleted stem cell transplant. This rearrangement joins TRBV5-5 to TRBJ2-1, with 11 bases aligning to TRBD1. The source is a male patient aged 10 to 17 who had a stem cell transplant for acute lymphoblastic leukemia, so the T cells may come from the graft donor. The CDR3: CASTRDRGSEQFF. The CDR3 DNA follows: TGTGCCAGCACCCGGGACAGGGGGTCTGAGCAGTTCTTC.